Following are 27 T cell receptor beta chains from one sample sequenced in a study of low-dose radiotherapy and immunotherapy resistance in tumors. Alpha- and beta-chain coverage of first-strand cDNA came from TRAV- and TRBV-specific primers. Using a constant-region primer together with a V-primer adapter, TCRs were subjected to around 20 PCR cycles of amplification. TCRdb processed the reads anew with MiXCR; each CDR3 protein has one entry. Among around 10,000 distinct CDR3 sequences, 69% were seen once, and the ten largest hold approximately 7%. The receptors derive from a human donor with advanced metastatic prostate, ovarian, gallbladder or colorectal cancer (not recorded which). This table probably holds off-target reads from a library built for another chain.

The chain carries TRBV5-6 and TRBJ1-1, with a weak D call TRBD1 (5 bases). CDR1 is SGHDT and CDR2 is YYEEEE in the germline V gene. Trimming took off 1 base at V and 4 bases at J, with 14 bases between the two ends. The CDR3 has 15 amino acids. This chain's CDR3 is CASSLRNRWGTEAFF. The CDR3 region has the DNA TGTGCCAGCAGCTTGCGGAACAGGTGGGGCACTGAAGCTTTCTTT. Complete variable domain (other parts from reference TRBV5-6 and TRBJ1-1): DAGVTQSPTHLIKTRGQQVTLRCSPKSGHDTVSWYQQALGQGPQFIFQYYEEEERQRGNFPDRFSGHQFPNYSSELNVNALLLGDSALYLCASSLRNRWGTEAFFGQGTRLTVV.

This rearrangement joins TRBV28 to TRBJ1-5; a possible D gene is TRBD1 (5 bases). The length of the CDR3 is 19 residues. Trimming left V 3 bases short and J 2 bases short, with 23 bases between. The V gene's germline CDR1 is MDHEN and CDR2 SYDVKM. CDR3 DNA sequence: TGTGCCAGCAGTTTCAGGCCCAGGCAGGGAAAGGTGGGCAATCAGCCCCAGCATTTT. It specifies CASSFRPRQGKVGNQPQHF.

This clonotype has only a few counts. The chain employs TRBV18 and TRBJ2-1; 8 bases are shared with TRBD1. Germline V CDR1 and CDR2: KGHSH, LQKENI. This CDR3 is 16 amino acids long. After removal of 3 bases from V and 8 bases from J, the junction contained 12 bases not matched to a gene. The CDR3 region has the DNA TGTGCCAGCTCACCTCAAGACAGGGGAGACGGCGATGAGCAGTTCTTC. Amino acids: CASSPQDRGDGDEQFF.

This clonotype is medium-sized in the sample. This rearrangement joins TRBV28 to TRBJ2-3; TRBD2 aligns across 9 bases. Germline-derived CDR1 and CDR2 are MDHEN and SYDVKM. The CDR3 has 15 amino acids. The V gene end was trimmed by 2 bases and the J gene end by 5 bases; junction bases not matched to a gene: 5. CDR3 sequence reads: CASSLRLTSGDTQYF. CDR3 coding DNA: TGTGCCAGCAGTTTAAGGTTGACTAGCGGAGATACGCAGTATTTT.

The gene calls are TRBV10-3 and TRBJ2-3; 14 bases fit TRBD2. The CDR3 runs 15 residues. V gave up 7 bases and J gave up 6 bases; unmatched junction bases: 6. CDR1 is ENHRY, CDR2 SYGVKD, per germline. The DNA of the CDR3 is TGTGCCATCACCCAGGGACTAGCGGGAGTGGATACGCAGTATTTT. Encoded protein: CAITQGLAGVDTQYF.

This clonotype appeared a few times. The chain links TRBV23-1 to TRBJ2-2; 7 bases agree with TRBD1. TRBV23-1 is recorded as an ORF, its role being uncertain. There are 18 residues in the CDR3. The V segment lost 8 bases and the J segment 0 bases; nucleotides outside the gene matches: 15. In DNA, the CDR3 is TGCGCCAGCCTAACCGTTGACAGGGAACGCGCGAACACCGGGGAGCTGTTTTTT. It yields the protein CASLTVDRERANTGELFF.

The chain uses TRBV28 and TRBJ2-7; D is possibly TRBD2 (7 bases). Trimming pared 7 bases from V and 5 bases from J, leaving 24 bases between. Per germline, CDR1 MDHEN and CDR2 SYDVKM. The CDR3 runs to 16 residues. The CDR3 DNA sequence: TGTGCCAGCAATCCCCTCTTTGGGGGAGGGGGGAACGAGCAGTACTTC. This codes for CASNPLFGGGGNEQYF.

The chain couples TRBV6-1 to TRBJ2-7; possibly TRBD2 for D (5 bases). Germline-derived CDR1 and CDR2 are MNHNS and SASEGT. V lost 3 bases and J 6 bases, leaving 15 bases between the germline ends. The CDR3 sequence is 14 residues long. CDR3 protein: CASSERAGDAEQYF. As DNA, the CDR3 is TGTGCCAGCAGTGAGAGGGCAGGAGACGCCGAGCAGTACTTC.

This chain links TRBV29-1 with TRBJ1-1; D remains ambiguous. The CDR3 covers 12 residues. Germline values: CDR1 SQVTM, CDR2 ANQGSEA. Trimming took 4 bases from V and 0 from J, leaving 6 bases between them. CDR3 sequence: CSVGQLNTEAFF. The DNA of the CDR3 is TGCAGCGTTGGGCAGCTGAACACTGAAGCTTTCTTT.

The chain employs TRBV6-5 and TRBJ2-1, with TRBD2 matching over 11 bases. Trimming took 6 bases from V and 9 from J; bases not matched to a gene: 10. Germline lookup yields CDR1 MNHEY and CDR2 SVGAGI. The length of the CDR3 is 15 residues. The CDR3 nucleotides are TGTGCCAGCAGCTACCTAGCGGGAGGAAACGGTGAGCAGTTCTTC. Translation gives CASSYLAGGNGEQFF.

V gene TRBV28 combines with J gene TRBJ2-1, with 11 bases matching TRBD2. Losses at the gene ends were 7 bases for V and 9 bases for J; bases not matched to a gene: 11. The CDR3 totals 15 residues. Germline V gives CDR1 MDHEN, CDR2 SYDVKM. CDR3 coding DNA: TGTGCCAGCACCGCATCTAGCGGGAGGCAGGGTGAGCAGTTCTTC. It codes for CASTASSGRQGEQFF.

This rearrangement joins TRBV20-1 to TRBJ2-3; D is unresolved. This CDR3 contains 13 residues. Germline CDR1 and CDR2: DFQATT and SNEGSKA (reference sequence). The V end was cut by 0 bases, the J end by 4 bases, with 8 bases between. Here the CDR3 DNA reads TGCAGTGCTAGAGATCTATACGCAGATACGCAGTATTTT. This sequence encodes CSARDLYADTQYF.

The V call is TRBV7-2, the J call TRBJ2-7, with 10 bases aligning to TRBD2. The CDR3 consists of 15 residues. Germline trimming cut 5 bases from V and 4 bases from J; bases unmatched to any gene: 8. Germline assignment: CDR1 SGHTA and CDR2 FQGNSA. The DNA for the CDR3 is TGTGCCAGCAGCCAGGTAGCGGGGGGCCCGTACGAGCAGTACTTC. Translation gives CASSQVAGGPYEQYF.

This clonotype came up once. V and J are TRBV6-8 and TRBJ2-7, with TRBD2 matching 12 bases. In germline, CDR1 is MNHGY, CDR2 SAAAGT. The CDR3 totals 13 residues. Trimming at V came to 6 bases and at J to 4 bases, leaving 1 base not matched to a gene. The CDR3 DNA reads TGTGCCAGCAGGACTAGCGGGAGTTACGAGCAGTACTTC. Translation: CASRTSGSYEQYF.

This chain joins TRBV20-1 and TRBJ2-3; 16 nucleotides match TRBD2. With 4 bases clipped from V and 5 bases from J, the junction kept 6 bases outside the gene matches. The CDR3 extends over 16 amino acids. Germline assignment: CDR1 DFQATT and CDR2 SNEGSKA (reference sequence). The DNA of the CDR3 is TGCAGTGCTACGGGACTAGCGGGAGGGCCGCAAGATACGCAGTATTTT. Encoded protein: CSATGLAGGPQDTQYF.

The chain links TRBV20-1 to TRBJ1-2, with D tentatively TRBD1 (6 bases). In germline, CDR1 is DFQATT, CDR2 SNEGSKA (reference sequence). V shed 3 bases and J shed 7 bases, with 12 bases lying between them. This CDR3 is 12 amino acids long. As DNA, the CDR3 is TGCAGTGCTAGCCGGACAGCACTTGGCTACACCTTC. Translated: CSASRTALGYTF.

V and J are TRBV21-1 and TRBJ2-7; the D call of TRBD1 is as the table states it, not checked on the DNA. TRBV21-1 constitutes a pseudogene. The CDR3 is 17 amino acids. CDR3 sequence: CASSTNSGQGPSYEQYF. CDR3 nucleotide sequence: TGTGCCAGCAGCACAAATTCTGGACAGGGGCCGTCCTACGAGCAGTACTTC.

The chain links TRBV18 to TRBJ1-3; perhaps TRBD1 as D (5 bases). Trimming removed 6 bases at V and 0 bases at J, with 12 bases between. There are 15 residues in the CDR3. CDR1 is KGHSH and CDR2 is LQKENI in the germline V gene. The chain's CDR3 is CASSGGRSSGNTIYF. In DNA form, the CDR3 reads TGTGCCAGCTCCGGGGGAAGGAGCTCTGGAAACACCATATATTTT.

The gene calls are TRBV5-1 and TRBJ2-1; D is possibly TRBD1 or TRBD2 (6 bases each). Trimming pared 6 bases from V and 4 bases from J, leaving 23 bases between. The CDR3 has 17 amino acids. Germline lookup yields CDR1 SGHRS and CDR2 YFSETQ. CDR3 in DNA: TGCGCCAGCAAGGGGGGAATTTTGCTTTCCACTTACAATGAGCAGTTCTTC. Translated, it gives CASKGGILLSTYNEQFF.

The rearrangement joins TRBV28 to TRBJ2-7, with D unresolved. V lost 3 bases and J 3 bases, leaving 15 bases between the germline ends. The CDR3 spans 15 residues. Germline values: CDR1 MDHEN, CDR2 SYDVKM. CDR3 protein: CASSFAENLRYEQYF. CDR3 DNA: TGTGCCAGCAGTTTCGCAGAAAACCTACGCTACGAGCAGTACTTC.

V usage is TRBV2 and J usage is TRBJ2-1; D could derive from TRBD1 or TRBD2 (6 bases each). Deletions cut 6 bases from V and 5 bases from J, with 20 bases between. This CDR3 contains 16 residues. Germline CDR1 reads SNHLY; CDR2 reads FYNNEI. The CDR3 sequence: CASRRGWLAPNNEQFF. DNA for the CDR3: TGTGCCAGCAGGAGGGGGTGGCTAGCGCCGAACAATGAGCAGTTCTTC.

The rearrangement links TRBV10-3 to TRBJ1-5; 10 bases match TRBD1. The CDR3 is 18 residues long. Trimming at V came to 4 bases and at J to 0 bases, leaving 9 bases not matched to a gene. Germline CDR1 and CDR2: ENHRY and SYGVKD. Here the CDR3 DNA reads TGTGCCATCAGTGCTACGGGACAGGGGAAGGATAGCAATCAGCCCCAGCATTTT. Translating it yields CAISATGQGKDSNQPQHF.

This chain uses TRBV24-1 with TRBJ2-3; D could derive from TRBD1 or TRBD2 (5 bases each). Germline assignment: CDR1 KGHDR and CDR2 SFDVKD. The CDR3 extends over 17 amino acids. Deletions cut 5 bases from V and 5 bases from J, with 22 bases between. The CDR3 DNA sequence: TGTGCCACCAGTGTCCTCGCGGCGGCAGGGACGGTAGATACGCAGTATTTT. It is translated as CATSVLAAAGTVDTQYF.

V is TRBV5-6 and J is TRBJ2-2; D tentatively reads TRBD1 or TRBD2 (5 bases each). The V end was cut by 4 bases, the J end by 8 bases, with 9 bases between. Germline values: CDR1 SGHDT, CDR2 YYEEEE. The CDR3 sequence is 12 residues long. CDR3 in DNA: TGTGCCAGCAGCAGGGGAGTAGGGGAGCTGTTTTTT. This encodes CASSRGVGELFF.

The chain recombines TRBV5-5 with TRBJ2-7; the D gene could be TRBD1 or TRBD2 (5 bases each). CDR1 and CDR2 from the germline V gene are SGHKS and YYEKEE (reference sequence). The ends were cut back, 4 bases at V and 2 bases at J, with 16 bases in the middle. The CDR3 sequence is 15 residues long. The CDR3 here is CASSLLSGPTYEQYF. The CDR3 bases are TGTGCCAGCAGCCTACTGTCGGGGCCCACCTACGAGCAGTACTTC. The full variable domain, rest sourced from reference TRBV5-5 and TRBJ2-7, is DAGVTQSPTHLIKTRGQQVTLRCSPISGHKSVSWYQQVLGQGPQFIFQYYEKEERGRGNFPDRFSARQFPNYSSELNVNALLLGDSALYLCASSLLSGPTYEQYFGPGTRLTVT.

V and J are TRBV5-1 and TRBJ2-7, with 9 bases aligning to TRBD1. V gave up 4 bases and J gave up 11 bases; unmatched junction bases: 7. Germline CDR1 reads SGHRS; CDR2 reads YFSETQ. This CDR3 has 12 residues. CDR3 DNA sequence: TGCGCCAGCAGCCTAGGGACAGGGAGTGAGTACTTC. Translation gives CASSLGTGSEYF.

Concerning this clonotype: One end of the junction fails to match germline, which may point to a read error. This chain connects TRBV4-1 to TRBJ1-1; D might be TRBD1 (5 bases). The germline V gene has CDR1 MGHRA and CDR2 YSYEKL. The CDR3 is made up of 11 amino acids. Written as DNA, the CDR3 is TGTGCCAGCAGCAGGGACACTGAAGCTTTCTTT. This encodes CASSRDTEAFF.